The 32 T cell receptor beta chains below come from one sample, sequenced in a study of shared clonotypes between healthy human individuals. The protocol was immunoSEQ multiplex PCR, while the TCRdb copy is restricted to in-frame clones and leaves out a portion. In the table there are 180,000 or so clones, 80% to 95% of which are singletons. Sequencing input: naive CD4+ T cells sorted from blood. Subset meaning: CD45RA+ positively selected. The receptors here all came from a woman between 25 and 40 years old in good health.

This clone occurred once. This same CDR3 is encoded by further DNA sequences in the sample. The chain is built from TRBV6-1 and TRBJ2-7, with 9 bases identical to TRBD1. CDR1 and CDR2 (germline): MNHNS, SASEGT. There are 15 residues in the CDR3. The junction had 3 bases not matched to a gene; V was cut back by 2 bases and J by 1 base. CDR3 loop: CASSEPGQGSYEQYF. The CDR3 DNA sequence: TGTGCCAGCAGTGAACCGGGACAGGGATCCTACGAGCAGTACTTC.

This clone is a singleton in its sample. The genes are TRBV30 and TRBJ1-2; no clear D. Trimming took 7 bases from V and 3 from J, leaving 12 bases between them. Germline CDR1 is GTSNPN and CDR2 is SVGIG (reference sequence). The CDR3 loop spans 12 amino acids. CDR3 DNA sequence: TGTGCCTTCCATGAGGAATACTATGGCTACACCTTC. Translation: CAFHEEYYGYTF.

Concerning this clone itself: Distinct nucleotide sequences in the sample also encode this CDR3. V gene TRBV9 combines with J gene TRBJ1-5; D gene ambiguous. Germline loops: CDR1 SGDLS, CDR2 YYNGEE. The V end lost 2 bases, the J end lost 1 base, and 4 bases lay between the germline ends. CDR3 length equals 13 residues. Here the CDR3 DNA reads TGTGCCAGCAGCGTTGGGAGCAATCAGCCCCAGCATTTT. Translation: CASSVGSNQPQHF.

V is TRBV28 and J is TRBJ2-5; 8 nucleotides match TRBD2. The closer fit of TRBJ2-7 to the DNA end suggests the J call may be wrong. Germline-derived CDR1 and CDR2 are MDHEN and SYDVKM. This CDR3 is 18 amino acids long. The CDR3 DNA reads as TGTGCCAGCATCCTACCCCCCGTGGAAGCGGGAGACTCCTACGAGCAGTACTTC. Translation: CASILPPVEAGDSYEQYF.

Turning to this clone: Germline is not matched at one junction end, which may reflect a read error. The same CDR3 can be traced to other DNA sequences in this sample. The gene calls are TRBV7-9 and TRBJ2-2; 12 nucleotides align to TRBD2. Per the germline V gene, CDR1 is SEHNR and CDR2 is FQNEAQ (reference sequence). The CDR3 length is 16 residues. The DNA of the CDR3 is TGTGCCAGCAGCCTAGCGGGAGGGCCGCGAACCGGGGAGCTGTTTTTT. It translates to CASSLAGGPRTGELFF.

The rearrangement links TRBV11-2 to TRBJ2-7, with 7 nucleotides matching TRBD2. The V gene's germline CDR1 is SGHAT and CDR2 FQNNGV. This CDR3 contains 14 residues. V gave up 2 bases and J gave up 6 bases; unmatched junction bases: 7. CDR3 nucleotides: TGTGCCAGCAGCTTACCAGCGGGATCGGTCGAGCAGTACTTC. Amino acid sequence: CASSLPAGSVEQYF.

V gene TRBV7-9 combines with J gene TRBJ2-5; 10 bases line up with TRBD1. Germline loops: CDR1 SEHNR, CDR2 FQNEAQ (reference sequence). The CDR3 is 15 amino acids. V trimming: 5 bases; J trimming: 5 bases; junction bases outside the gene matches: 8. DNA of the CDR3: TGTGCCAGCAGCCTTAGACAGGGGGCACGGGAGACCCAGTACTTC. As protein: CASSLRQGARETQYF.

The gene calls are TRBV19 and TRBJ1-4, with TRBD1 matching 9 bases. V lost 7 bases and J lost 5; bases outside the gene matches: 2. The germline V gene encodes CDR1 LNHDA and CDR2 SQIVND (reference sequence). The CDR3 sequence is 13 residues long. The CDR3 coding sequence is TGTGCCAGTACTGACAGGGGGAATGAAAAACTGTTTTTT. It is translated as CASTDRGNEKLFF.

About this clone: One junction end disagrees with the germline gene, perhaps due to a read error. CDR3 coding DNA: TGTGCCAGTAGTATAGGGGTAGCGGGGGGTTACAGTGAGCAGTTCTTC. Its protein is CASSIGVAGGYSEQFF. The chain has TRBV19 and TRBJ2-1; TRBD2 matches 10 bases. Per the germline V gene, CDR1 is LNHDA and CDR2 is SQIVND (reference sequence). The CDR3 has 16 amino acids. Full variable domain (remainder filled in from reference TRBV19 and TRBJ2-1): DGGITQSPKYLFRKEGQNVTLSCEQNLNHDAMYWYRQDPGQGLRLIYYSQIVNDFQKGDIAEGYSVSREKKESFPLTVTSAQKNPTAFYLCASSIGVAGGYSEQFFGPGTRLTVL.

The chain has TRBV28 and TRBJ2-7, with D possibly being TRBD1 (5 bases). Trimming shortened V by 5 bases and J by 0 bases, and 11 bases separated the two germline ends. There are 14 residues in the CDR3. Germline V lookup: CDR1 MDHEN, CDR2 SYDVKM. The CDR3 region has the DNA TGTGCCAGCAGTATGACAGCGAGCTCCTACGAGCAGTACTTC. Protein sequence: CASSMTASSYEQYF.

The rearrangement uses TRBV6-1 and TRBJ2-7, with D perhaps matching TRBD1 (6 bases). Germline CDR1 and CDR2: MNHNS and SASEGT. Trimming removed 3 bases at V and 2 bases at J, with 8 bases between. The CDR3 extends over 13 amino acids. CDR3 loop: CASSETGPYEQYF. DNA for the CDR3: TGTGCCAGCAGTGAGACAGGACCCTACGAGCAGTACTTC.

In its sample, this clone was seen once. V and J are TRBV5-1 and TRBJ2-5, with D unclear. The J call may be mistaken, given a closer DNA end match to TRBJ2-7. Germline V lookup: CDR1 SGHRS, CDR2 YFSETQ. This CDR3 is built from 13 residues. The DNA for the CDR3 is TGCGCCAGCAGCTTTGACGGCGACTACGAGCAGTACTTC. This sequence encodes CASSFDGDYEQYF.

The chain couples TRBV4-1 to TRBJ1-2, with D possibly TRBD1 on 6 matching bases. The CDR3 is made up of 15 amino acids. Germline lookup yields CDR1 MGHRA and CDR2 YSYEKL. V lost 5 bases and J 7 bases, leaving 20 bases between the germline ends. This CDR3 reads CASSYPPGVRGGYTF. CDR3 sequence (DNA): TGCGCCAGCAGCTATCCTCCAGGGGTCCGGGGTGGCTACACCTTC.

The gene calls are TRBV21-1 and TRBJ2-7; the tabulated D call, TRBD2, remains unverified against the DNA. TRBV21-1 has pseudogene status. The CDR3 loop spans 14 amino acids. The CDR3 is CASSHKTSSYEQYF. The CDR3 DNA reads as TGTGCCAGCAGCCATAAGACTAGCTCCTACGAGCAGTACTTC.

The gene calls are TRBV11-3 and TRBJ2-5; D is uncertain. Trimming removed 1 base from V and 7 bases from J, with 10 bases in between. CDR1 is SGHNT and CDR2 is YENEEA in the germline V gene. There are 13 residues in the CDR3. Here the CDR3 DNA reads TGTGCCAGCAGCTTAGGGGAATCCGGGACCCAGTACTTC. Translation: CASSLGESGTQYF.

The rearrangement uses TRBV7-9 and TRBJ2-1; TRBD2 aligns across 14 bases. Losses at the gene ends were 4 bases for V and 9 bases for J; bases not matched to a gene: 5. The CDR3 spans 15 residues. Germline V lookup: CDR1 SEHNR, CDR2 FQNEAQ (reference sequence). The CDR3 protein is CASSSTSGRAGEQFF. In DNA form, the CDR3 reads TGTGCCAGCAGCTCGACTAGCGGGAGGGCCGGTGAGCAGTTCTTC.

This clone showed up just a few times. This sequence joins TRBV25-1 and TRBJ2-7; the D gene is possibly TRBD1 (6 bases). CDR1 MGHDK and CDR2 SYGVNS come from the germline V gene. The CDR3 covers 12 residues. V was cut by 4 bases and J by 5 bases, with 9 bases left in between. This chain's CDR3 is CASSGGPHEQYF. CDR3 DNA: TGTGCCAGCAGTGGGGGGCCACACGAGCAGTACTTC.

The chain has TRBV19 and TRBJ2-1, with a possible D match to TRBD2 (6 bases). The length of the CDR3 is 15 residues. Germline CDR1 is LNHDA and CDR2 is SQIVND (reference sequence). Trimming removed 4 bases at V and 2 bases at J, with 12 bases between. Written as DNA, the CDR3 is TGTGCCAGTAGTAGGTCGGGGGACGCCTACAATGAGCAGTTCTTC. Its protein product is CASSRSGDAYNEQFF.

The chain has TRBV5-6 and TRBJ1-2; 7 bases fit TRBD1. Trimming at V came to 3 bases and at J to 2 bases, leaving 4 bases not matched to a gene. The CDR3 consists of 14 residues. Germline CDR1 SGHDT, CDR2 YYEEEE. CDR3 sequence reads: CASSSRQGNYGYTF. CDR3 bases: TGTGCCAGCAGCTCCCGACAGGGAAACTATGGCTACACCTTC.

The J gene is TRBJ2-7, the V gene TRBV28; 8 bases align to TRBD2. Germline trimming cut 6 bases from V and 3 bases from J; bases unmatched to any gene: 16. The V gene's germline CDR1 is MDHEN and CDR2 SYDVKM. The CDR3 runs 17 residues. CDR3 sequence reads: CASRGVKGKRESYEQYF. CDR3 sequence (DNA): TGTGCCAGCAGGGGGGTTAAGGGCAAGCGGGAGAGCTACGAGCAGTACTTC.

This sequence joins TRBV7-2 and TRBJ1-2, with D maybe TRBD1 (6 bases). Germline loops: CDR1 SGHTA, CDR2 FQGNSA. The V end lost 7 bases, the J end lost 3 bases, and 15 bases lay between the germline ends. The CDR3 is 14 residues long. The CDR3 DNA reads TGTGCCAGCACCCGGCGGACAGAGGACTATGGCTACACCTTC. Its translation is CASTRRTEDYGYTF.

This chain joins TRBV6-6 and TRBJ1-2; D not certain. Trimming took 7 bases from V and 8 from J, leaving 14 bases between them. Germline V gene lookup returns CDR1 MNHNY and CDR2 SVGAGI (reference sequence). The CDR3 length is 12 residues. CDR3 coding DNA: TGTGCCAGCAACCGGCAGTCGGGGGGCTACACCTTC. This encodes CASNRQSGGYTF.

The chain combines TRBV5-1 with TRBJ2-6; D call uncertain. Trimming took off 5 bases at V and 0 bases at J, with 3 bases between the two ends. The V gene's germline CDR1 is SGHRS and CDR2 YFSETQ. The CDR3 is 13 amino acids. In DNA, the CDR3 is TGCGCCAGCAGGGCCTCTGGGGCCAACGTCCTGACTTTC. It is translated as CASRASGANVLTF.

The V gene is TRBV11-1, the J gene TRBJ2-7; 7 nucleotides match TRBD1. The CDR3 sequence is 13 residues long. V was pared by 5 bases and J by 1 base, with 2 bases of the junction left unmatched. CDR1 is SGHAT, CDR2 FQDESV, per germline (reference sequence). The CDR3 sequence is CASSKGQSYEQYF. The CDR3, as DNA: TGTGCCAGCAGCAAGGGACAGTCCTACGAGCAGTACTTC.

The rearrangement joins TRBV5-1 to TRBJ2-1; unclear D gene. The germline gives CDR1 SGHRS, CDR2 YFSETQ. CDR3 size: 15 residues. Trimming stripped 3 bases from V and 0 bases from J, with 10 bases between. The CDR3 loop is CASSSDTFSYNEQFF. CDR3 coding DNA: TGCGCCAGCAGCTCCGACACTTTCTCCTACAATGAGCAGTTCTTC.

The rearrangement joins TRBV27 to TRBJ2-5; D uncertain. The DNA end is more similar to TRBJ2-7, so the J call may be wrong. The CDR3 has 14 residues. CDR1 and CDR2 (germline): MNHEY, SMNVEV (reference sequence). CDR3 in DNA: TGTGCCAGCACGTCGGCCCGTAACTCCTACGAGCAGTACTTC. It encodes CASTSARNSYEQYF.

This chain uses TRBV15 with TRBJ2-4; no clear D. The V and J ends lost 0 bases and 6 bases respectively, with 9 bases between them. Germline assignment: CDR1 LNHNV and CDR2 YYDKDF (reference sequence). This CDR3 has 14 amino acids. In DNA form, the CDR3 reads TGTGCCACCAGCAGAGATGTTCTTGGAAACATTCAGTACTTC. Its protein is CATSRDVLGNIQYF.

J is TRBJ1-5 and V is TRBV7-4; the D gene is possibly TRBD1 (5 bases). The CDR3 spans 20 residues. V shed 1 base and J shed 5 bases, with 27 bases lying between them. The germline gives CDR1 SGHVT, CDR2 SQSDAQ. In DNA, the CDR3 is TGTGCCAGCAGCTTAGTCGTAGGGATGGCTCTTGGGGCTGCCTATCAGCCCCAGCATTTT. It is translated as CASSLVVGMALGAAYQPQHF.

The chain has TRBV19 and TRBJ2-6; no clear D. Trimming cost V 7 bases and J 1 base, with 11 bases left between them. CDR3 length: 15 residues. Germline V lookup: CDR1 LNHDA, CDR2 SQIVND (reference sequence). CDR3 in DNA: TGTGCCAGTACCATCACAGTATCTGGGGCCAACGTCCTGACTTTC. It is translated as CASTITVSGANVLTF.

The chain combines TRBV5-1 with TRBJ1-1; D unresolved. Germline V gene lookup returns CDR1 SGHRS and CDR2 YFSETQ. This CDR3 has 13 residues. V was trimmed by 5 bases and J by 4 bases, leaving 12 bases between them. The CDR3 sequence is CASRDITATEAFF. CDR3 nucleotide sequence: TGCGCCAGCAGAGACATCACAGCCACTGAAGCTTTCTTT.

V is TRBV5-1 and J is TRBJ2-2; 8 bases are shared with TRBD2. Germline V CDR1 and CDR2: SGHRS, YFSETQ. J lost 7 bases, V lost 0 bases, and 8 bases had no gene match. CDR3 length: 16 amino acids. CDR3 nucleotide sequence: TGCGCCAGCAGCTTGGGTAGCGGGGCCATCGTCGGGGAGCTGTTTTTT. It specifies CASSLGSGAIVGELFF.

The rearrangement joins TRBV19 to TRBJ2-7; TRBD2 might be the D (5 bases). Germline loops: CDR1 LNHDA, CDR2 SQIVND (reference sequence). Deletions cut 0 bases from V and 6 bases from J, with 9 bases between. This CDR3 comprises 13 residues. CDR3 in DNA: TGTGCCAGTAGTATAGACGCGGCGGGCGAGCAGTACTTC. Its protein is CASSIDAAGEQYF.